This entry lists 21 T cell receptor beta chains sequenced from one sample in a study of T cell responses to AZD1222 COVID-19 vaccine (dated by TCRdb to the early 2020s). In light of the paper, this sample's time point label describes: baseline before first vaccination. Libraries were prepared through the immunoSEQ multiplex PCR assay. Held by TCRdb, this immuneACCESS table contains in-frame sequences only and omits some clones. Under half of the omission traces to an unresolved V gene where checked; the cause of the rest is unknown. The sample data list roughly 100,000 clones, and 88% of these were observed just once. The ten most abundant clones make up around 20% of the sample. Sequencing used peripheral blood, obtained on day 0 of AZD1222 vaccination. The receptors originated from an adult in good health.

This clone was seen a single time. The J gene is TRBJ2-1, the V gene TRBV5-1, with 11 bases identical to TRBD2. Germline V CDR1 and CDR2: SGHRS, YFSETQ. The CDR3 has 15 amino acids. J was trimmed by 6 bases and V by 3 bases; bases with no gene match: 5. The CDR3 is CASSSGLAGSNEQFF. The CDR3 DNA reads TGCGCCAGCAGCTCCGGACTAGCGGGCTCCAATGAGCAGTTCTTC.

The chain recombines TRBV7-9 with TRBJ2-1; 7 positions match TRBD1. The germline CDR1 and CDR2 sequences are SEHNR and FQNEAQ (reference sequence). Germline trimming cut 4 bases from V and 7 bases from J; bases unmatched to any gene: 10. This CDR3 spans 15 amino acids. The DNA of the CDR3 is TGTGCCAGCAGCTACGGACAGGACCCAGAGAATGAGCAGTTCTTC. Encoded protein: CASSYGQDPENEQFF.

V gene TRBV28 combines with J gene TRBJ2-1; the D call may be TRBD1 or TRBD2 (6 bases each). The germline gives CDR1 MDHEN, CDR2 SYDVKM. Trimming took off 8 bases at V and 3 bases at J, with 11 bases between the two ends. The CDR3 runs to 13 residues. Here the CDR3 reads CASLQGLYNEQFF. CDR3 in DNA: TGTGCCAGCCTACAGGGACTCTACAATGAGCAGTTCTTC. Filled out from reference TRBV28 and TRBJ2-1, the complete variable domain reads DVKVTQSSRYLVKRTGEKVFLECVQDMDHENMFWYRQDPGLGLRLIYFSYDVKMKEKGDIPEGYSVSREKKERFSLILESASTNQTSMYLCASLQGLYNEQFFGPGTRLTVL.

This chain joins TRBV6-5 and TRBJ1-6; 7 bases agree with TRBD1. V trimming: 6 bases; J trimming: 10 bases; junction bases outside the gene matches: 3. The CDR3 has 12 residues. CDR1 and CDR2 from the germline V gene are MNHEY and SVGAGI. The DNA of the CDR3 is TGTGCCAGCAGGACAGGGAACTCACCCCTCCACTTT. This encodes CASRTGNSPLHF.

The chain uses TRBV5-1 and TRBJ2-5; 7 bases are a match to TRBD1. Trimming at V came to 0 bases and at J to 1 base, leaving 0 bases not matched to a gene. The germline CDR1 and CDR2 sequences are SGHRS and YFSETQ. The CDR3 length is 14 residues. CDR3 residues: CASSLEGAQETQYF. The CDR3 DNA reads TGCGCCAGCAGCTTGGAGGGGGCCCAAGAGACCCAGTACTTC. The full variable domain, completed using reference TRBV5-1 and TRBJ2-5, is KAGVTQTPRYLIKTRGQQVTLSCSPISGHRSVSWYQQTPGQGLQFLFEYFSETQRNKGNFPGRFSGRQFSNSRSEMNVSTLELGDSALYLCASSLEGAQETQYFGPGTRLLVL.

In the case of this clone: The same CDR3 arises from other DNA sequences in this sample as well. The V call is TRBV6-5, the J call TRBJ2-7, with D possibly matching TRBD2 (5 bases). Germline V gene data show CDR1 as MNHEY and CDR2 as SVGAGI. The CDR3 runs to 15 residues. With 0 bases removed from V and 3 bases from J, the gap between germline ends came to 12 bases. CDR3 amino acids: CASSYSNLGSYEQYF. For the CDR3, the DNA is TGTGCCAGCAGTTACTCGAATCTGGGGAGCTACGAGCAGTACTTC.

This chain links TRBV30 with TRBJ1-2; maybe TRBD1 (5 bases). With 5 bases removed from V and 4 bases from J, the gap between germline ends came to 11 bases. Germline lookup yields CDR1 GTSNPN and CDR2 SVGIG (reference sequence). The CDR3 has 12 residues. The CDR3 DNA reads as TGTGCCTGGTACGCAGGGACCTATGGCTACACCTTC. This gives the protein CAWYAGTYGYTF.

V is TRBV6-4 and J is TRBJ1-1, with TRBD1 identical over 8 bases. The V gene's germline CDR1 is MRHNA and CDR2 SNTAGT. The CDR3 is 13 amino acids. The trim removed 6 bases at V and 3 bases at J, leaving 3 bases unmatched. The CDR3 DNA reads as TGTGCCAGCAGCCAACAGGGGGACACTGAAGCTTTCTTT. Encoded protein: CASSQQGDTEAFF.

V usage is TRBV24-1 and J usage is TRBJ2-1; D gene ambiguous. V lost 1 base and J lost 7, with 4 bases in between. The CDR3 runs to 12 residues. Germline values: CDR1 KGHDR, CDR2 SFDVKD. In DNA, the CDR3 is TGTGCCACCAGTGATTTTATTAATGAGCAGTTCTTC. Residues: CATSDFINEQFF.

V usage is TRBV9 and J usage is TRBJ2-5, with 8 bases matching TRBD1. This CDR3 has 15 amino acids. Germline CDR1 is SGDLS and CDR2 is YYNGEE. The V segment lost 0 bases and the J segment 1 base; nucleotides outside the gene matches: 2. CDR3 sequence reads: CASSVGGTGQETQYF. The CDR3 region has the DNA TGTGCCAGCAGCGTAGGAGGGACAGGCCAAGAGACCCAGTACTTC.

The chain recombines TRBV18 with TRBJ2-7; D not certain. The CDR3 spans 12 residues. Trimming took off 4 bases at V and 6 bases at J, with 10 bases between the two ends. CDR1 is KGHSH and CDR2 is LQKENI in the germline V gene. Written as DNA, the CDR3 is TGTGCCAGCTCACTAGACCGGGTCGAGCAGTACTTC. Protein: CASSLDRVEQYF.

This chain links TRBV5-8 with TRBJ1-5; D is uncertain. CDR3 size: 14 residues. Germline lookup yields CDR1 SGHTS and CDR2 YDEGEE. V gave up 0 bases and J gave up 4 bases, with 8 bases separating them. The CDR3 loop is CASSLERLNQPQHF. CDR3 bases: TGTGCCAGCAGCTTGGAACGGTTGAATCAGCCCCAGCATTTT.

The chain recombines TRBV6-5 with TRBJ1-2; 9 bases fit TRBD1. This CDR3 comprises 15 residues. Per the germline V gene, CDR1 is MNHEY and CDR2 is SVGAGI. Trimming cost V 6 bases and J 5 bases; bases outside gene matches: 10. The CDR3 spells CASSPQLGTGYGYTF. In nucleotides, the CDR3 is TGTGCCAGCAGCCCACAGTTGGGGACAGGGTATGGCTACACCTTC.

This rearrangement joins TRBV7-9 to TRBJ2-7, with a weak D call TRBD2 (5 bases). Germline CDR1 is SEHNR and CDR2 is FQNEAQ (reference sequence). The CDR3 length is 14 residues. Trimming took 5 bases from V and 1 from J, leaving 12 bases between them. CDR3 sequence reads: CASSQDGGSYEQYF. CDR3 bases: TGTGCCAGCAGCCAGGACGGAGGATCCTACGAGCAGTACTTC.

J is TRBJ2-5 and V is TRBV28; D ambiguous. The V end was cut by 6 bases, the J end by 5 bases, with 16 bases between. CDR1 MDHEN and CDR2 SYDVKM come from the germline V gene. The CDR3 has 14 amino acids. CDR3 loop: CASSQVLGLETQYF. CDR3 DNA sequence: TGTGCCAGCAGCCAGGTATTGGGCTTGGAGACCCAGTACTTC.

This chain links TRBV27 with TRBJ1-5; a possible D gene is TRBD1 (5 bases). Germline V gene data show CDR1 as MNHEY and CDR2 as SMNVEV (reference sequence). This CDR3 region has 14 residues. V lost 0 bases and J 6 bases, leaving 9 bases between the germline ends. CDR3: CASSLSGGVQPQHF. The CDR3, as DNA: TGTGCCAGCAGTTTATCGGGAGGGGTTCAGCCCCAGCATTTT.

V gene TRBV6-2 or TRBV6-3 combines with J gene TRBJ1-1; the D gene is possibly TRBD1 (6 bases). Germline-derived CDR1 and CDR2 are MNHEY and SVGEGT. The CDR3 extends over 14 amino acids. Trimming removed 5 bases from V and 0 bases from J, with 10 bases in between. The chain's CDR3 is CASSKTGLNTEAFF. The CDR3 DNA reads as TGTGCCAGCAGTAAGACAGGCCTGAACACTGAAGCTTTCTTT.

The CDR3 sequence is CASSPVKGVNEKLFF. The CDR3 DNA is TGTGCCAGCAGCCCCGTAAAGGGTGTTAATGAAAAACTGTTTTTT. This rearrangement joins TRBV7-2 to TRBJ1-4; no clear D. CDR1 is SGHTA and CDR2 is FQGNSA in the germline V gene. The CDR3 is made up of 15 amino acids. V dropped 5 bases and J dropped 4 bases, with 14 bases sitting between them.

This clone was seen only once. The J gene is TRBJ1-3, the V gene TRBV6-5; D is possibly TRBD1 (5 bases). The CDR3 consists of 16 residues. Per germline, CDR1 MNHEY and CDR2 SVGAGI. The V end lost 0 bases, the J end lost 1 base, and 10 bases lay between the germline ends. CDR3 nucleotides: TGTGCCAGCAGTTACTCGCGGGGCGAGTCTGGAAACACCATATATTTT. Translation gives CASSYSRGESGNTIYF.

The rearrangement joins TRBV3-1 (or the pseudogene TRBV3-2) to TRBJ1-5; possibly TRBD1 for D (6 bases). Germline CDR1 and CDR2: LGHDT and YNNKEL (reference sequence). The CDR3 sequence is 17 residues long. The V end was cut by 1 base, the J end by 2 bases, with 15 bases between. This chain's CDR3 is CASSQGGGGAGNQPQHF. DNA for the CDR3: TGTGCCAGCAGCCAAGGAGGCGGGGGCGCGGGCAATCAGCCCCAGCATTTT.

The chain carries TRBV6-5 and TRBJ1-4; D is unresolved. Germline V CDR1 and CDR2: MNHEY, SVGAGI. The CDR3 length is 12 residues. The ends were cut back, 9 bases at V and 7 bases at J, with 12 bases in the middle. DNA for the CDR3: TGTGCCAGTTGCAGCTGGGGTGAAAAACTGTTTTTT. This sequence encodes CASCSWGEKLFF.